This TCR beta chain was identified during a study of blood T cell repertoires in COVID-19. Study background: Sites in the United States, Italy and Spain provided acute and convalescent COVID-19 samples. PBMCs, B-cell-depleted T cells, or T cells were the source of the cDNA or gDNA that made up the material.

The CDR3 is 14 residues long. Germline V lookup: CDR1 SGHNT, CDR2 YENEEA. Trimming cost V 4 bases and J 4 bases; bases outside gene matches: 4. Source study methods: Estimates of nucleated cell counts were drawn from the amplification of reference gene primers. Method: immunoSEQ multiplex PCR; TCRdb's copy keeps in-frame clones and lacks some. V and J calls and clone size are copied from that table; D and trimming were computed from the DNA. The profile covers approximately 98,000 clones, with 81% appearing a single time and roughly 4% taken by the ten largest. This chain links TRBV11-3 with TRBJ1-1, with 9 nucleotides matching TRBD1. The receptor's source is a man aged 55-75 years with acute or convalescent COVID-19. What was sequenced was peripheral blood. CDR3 coding DNA: TGTGCCAGCAGCTGGACAGGGGATGCCACTGAAGCTTTCTTT. This sequence encodes CASSWTGDATEAFF.